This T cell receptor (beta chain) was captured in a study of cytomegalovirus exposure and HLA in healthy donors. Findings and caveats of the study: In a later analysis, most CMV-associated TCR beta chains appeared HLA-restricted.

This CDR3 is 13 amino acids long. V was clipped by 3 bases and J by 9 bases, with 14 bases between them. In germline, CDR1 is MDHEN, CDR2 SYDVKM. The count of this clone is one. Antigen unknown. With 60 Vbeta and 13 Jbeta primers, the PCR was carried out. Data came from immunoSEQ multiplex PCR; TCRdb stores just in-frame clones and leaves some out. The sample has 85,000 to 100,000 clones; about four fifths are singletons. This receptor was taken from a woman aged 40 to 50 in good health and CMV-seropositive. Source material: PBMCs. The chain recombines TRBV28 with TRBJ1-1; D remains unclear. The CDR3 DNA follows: TGTGCCAGCAGTTTGGAGGGAGGACTAAAAGCTTTCTTT. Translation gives CASSLEGGLKAFF.